The sample holds one count of the clone carrying this T cell receptor beta chain. Antigen: not known. The V and J ends lost 8 bases and 4 bases, in that order; junction bases with no gene match: 6. The CDR3 sequence is 13 residues long. In germline, CDR1 is DFQATT, CDR2 SNEGSKA (reference sequence). These data belong to a study of post-analysis software for immune sequencing data. Study at large: The disease courses covered relapsing-remitting, secondary progressive and progressive-relapsing multiple sclerosis. Study-wide points: Higher frequency in patients than in controls was seen for roughly five TRBV segments, with TRBV5-6, TRBV5-1 and TRBV20-1 among them. Samples prepared in the same batch strongly co-clustered by F measure.

Unique molecular identifiers had been added to the TCR beta cDNA libraries. TCRdb reprocessed the PCR reads via MiXCR and lists one record per CDR3 protein. Of about 460,000 distinct CDR3 sequences in the sample, around 40% were seen once. Sequenced sample: blood. This sequence joins TRBV20-1 and TRBJ2-1, with 9 bases matching TRBD2. This clonotype was sampled from a girl between 10 and 17 years old with multiple sclerosis. The CDR3 region is CSLRTSEYNEQFF. In DNA, the CDR3 is TGCAGTCTACGGACTAGCGAGTACAATGAGCAGTTCTTC.